This T cell receptor (beta chain) is drawn from a study of blood T cell repertoires in COVID-19. Study in general: PBMCs, B-cell-depleted T cells, or T cells were the source of the cDNA or gDNA that made up the material.

Cohort allocation depended upon clinical history that participants reported. Exposed volunteers were people who met a COVID-19 case within 2 weeks before study entry. Produced via immunoSEQ multiplex PCR; TCRdb's table is partial and in-frame only. The sample lists 240,000 or so clones, 80% to 90% occurring once. Germline V gene sequence: CDR1 SEHNR, CDR2 FQNEAQ (reference sequence). V shed 4 bases and J 3 bases; nucleotides not matched to a gene: 5. The CDR3 totals 15 residues. Sequenced: PBMCs or T cells enriched from blood (not recorded which). This TCR came from a man aged 45-65 years who had been exposed to COVID-19. The V call is TRBV7-9, the J call TRBJ1-1, with TRBD1 identical over 10 bases. CDR3 in amino acids: CASSSVGTGDTEAFF. The DNA of the CDR3 is TGTGCCAGCAGCTCCGTCGGGACAGGGGACACTGAAGCTTTCTTT. The complete variable domain, with remaining parts taken from reference TRBV7-9 and TRBJ1-1, reads DTGVSQNPRHKITKRGQNVTFRCDPISEHNRLYWYRQTLGQGPEFLTYFQNEAQLEKSRLLSDRFSAERPKGSFSTLEIQRTEQGDSAMYLCASSSVGTGDTEAFFGQGTRLTVV.